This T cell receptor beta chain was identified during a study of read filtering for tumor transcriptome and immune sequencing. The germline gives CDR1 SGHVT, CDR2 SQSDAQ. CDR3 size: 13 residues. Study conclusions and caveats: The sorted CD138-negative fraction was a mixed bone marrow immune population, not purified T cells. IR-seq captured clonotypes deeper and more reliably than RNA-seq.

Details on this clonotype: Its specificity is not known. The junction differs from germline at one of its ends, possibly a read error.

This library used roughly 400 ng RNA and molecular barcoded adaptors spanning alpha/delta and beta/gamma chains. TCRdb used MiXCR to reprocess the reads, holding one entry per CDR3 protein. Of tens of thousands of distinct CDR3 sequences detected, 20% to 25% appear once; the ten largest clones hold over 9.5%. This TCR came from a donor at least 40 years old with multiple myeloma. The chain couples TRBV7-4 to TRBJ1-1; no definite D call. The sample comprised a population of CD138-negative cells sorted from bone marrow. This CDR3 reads CACSLAPNTEAFF. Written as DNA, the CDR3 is TGTGCCTGCAGCTTAGCCCCGAACACTGAAGCTTTCTTT.